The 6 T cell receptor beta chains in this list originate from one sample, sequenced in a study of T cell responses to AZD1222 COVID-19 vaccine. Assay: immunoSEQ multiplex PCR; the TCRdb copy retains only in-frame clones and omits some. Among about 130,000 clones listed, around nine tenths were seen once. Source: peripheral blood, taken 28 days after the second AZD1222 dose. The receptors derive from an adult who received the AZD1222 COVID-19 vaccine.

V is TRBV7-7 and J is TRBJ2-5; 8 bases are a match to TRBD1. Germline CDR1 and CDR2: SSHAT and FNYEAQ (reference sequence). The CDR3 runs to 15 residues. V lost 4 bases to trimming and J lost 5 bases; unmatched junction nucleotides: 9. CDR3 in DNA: TGTGCCAGCAGCTCCCGGACAGGGACGGGGGAGACCCAGTACTTC. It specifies CASSSRTGTGETQYF.

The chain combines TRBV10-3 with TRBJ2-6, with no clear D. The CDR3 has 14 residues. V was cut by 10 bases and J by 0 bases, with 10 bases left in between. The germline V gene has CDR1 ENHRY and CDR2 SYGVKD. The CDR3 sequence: CATMTDSGANVLTF. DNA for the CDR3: TGTGCCACGATGACGGACTCTGGGGCCAACGTCCTGACTTTC.

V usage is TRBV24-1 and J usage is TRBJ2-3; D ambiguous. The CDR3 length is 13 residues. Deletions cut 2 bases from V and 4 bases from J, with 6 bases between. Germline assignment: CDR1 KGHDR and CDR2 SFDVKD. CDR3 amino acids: CATSDSLADTQYF. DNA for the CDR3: TGTGCCACCAGTGATTCCCTGGCAGATACGCAGTATTTT.

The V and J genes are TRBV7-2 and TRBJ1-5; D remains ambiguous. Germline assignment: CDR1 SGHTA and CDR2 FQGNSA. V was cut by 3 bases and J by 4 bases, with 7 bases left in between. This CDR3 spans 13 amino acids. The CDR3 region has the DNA TGTGCCAGCAGCTTGGATAGAAATCAGCCCCAGCATTTT. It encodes CASSLDRNQPQHF.

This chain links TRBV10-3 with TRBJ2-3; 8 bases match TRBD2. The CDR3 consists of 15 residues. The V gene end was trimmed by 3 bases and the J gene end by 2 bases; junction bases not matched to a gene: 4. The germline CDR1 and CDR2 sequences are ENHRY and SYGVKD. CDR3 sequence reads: CAISEELADTDTQYF. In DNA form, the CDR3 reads TGTGCCATCAGTGAAGAACTAGCGGACACAGATACGCAGTATTTT.

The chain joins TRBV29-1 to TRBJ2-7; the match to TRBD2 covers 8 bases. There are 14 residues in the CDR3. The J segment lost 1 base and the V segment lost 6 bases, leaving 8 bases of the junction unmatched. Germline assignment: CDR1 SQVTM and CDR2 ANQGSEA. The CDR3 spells CSVIPGGLSYEQYF. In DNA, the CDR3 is TGCAGCGTCATACCGGGGGGGCTATCCTACGAGCAGTACTTC.